This is a list of T cell receptor beta chains from one sample in a study of Ad26.COV2.S vaccination and SARS-CoV-2 variants. Method: immunoSEQ multiplex PCR; TCRdb's copy keeps in-frame clones and lacks some. Among hundreds of thousands of clones listed, about 87% were seen once. The specimen comprised peripheral blood, sampled in a trial of Ad26.COV2.S vaccine versus placebo. These receptors were obtained from a person aged 18-65 years who received the Ad26.COV2.S COVID-19 vaccine or a placebo. The CDR3 runs from the conserved cysteine through the conserved F or W. The D gene is left open where the match is weak. Clone sizes are given selectively: once, few, many, or a class where the clone is expanded.

D	size	J	V	CDR3	DNA
-	-	TRBJ2-7	TRBV2	CASSARSYEQYF	TGTGCCAGCAGCGCCAGATCCTACGAGCAGTACTTC
-	-	TRBJ2-7	TRBV30	CAWTDSYYEQYF	TGTGCCTGGACCGACAGTTACTACGAGCAGTACTTC
TRBD2	once	TRBJ2-2	TRBV3-1/TRBV3-2	CASSQRKQGIGGETGELFF	TGTGCCAGCAGCCAACGTAAACAGGGTATCGGGGGGGAGACCGGGGAGCTGTTTTTT
-	-	TRBJ2-3	TRBV30	CASLPGETDTQYF	TGTGCCTCCCTTCCAGGGGAGACAGATACGCAGTATTTT
-	-	TRBJ2-3	TRBV5-1	CATRRNTDTQYF	TGCGCCACCAGACGGAACACAGATACGCAGTATTTT
-	-	TRBJ2-5	TRBV30	CAWNRDTLQETQYF	TGTGCCTGGAACCGGGACACCCTCCAGGAGACCCAGTACTTC
TRBD1	-	TRBJ1-5	TRBV6-6	CASISAYRGKNQPQHF	TGTGCCAGCATCTCTGCCTACAGGGGTAAGAATCAGCCCCAGCATTTT
-	-	TRBJ1-5	TRBV7-9	CASSFRGGPLGGNQPQHF	TGTGCCAGCAGCTTCCGTGGAGGGCCCCTCGGTGGCAATCAGCCCCAGCATTTT
-	-	TRBJ2-3	TRBV14	CASSQRIGGAISTDTQYF	TGTGCCAGCAGCCAAAGGATCGGGGGCGCGATAAGCACAGATACGCAGTATTTT
-	-	TRBJ1-4	TRBV5-4	CASTDGVGIGYEKLFF	TGTGCCAGCACAGACGGGGTAGGCATCGGATACGAAAAACTGTTTTTT
TRBD1	-	TRBJ2-7	TRBV19	CASSPGQGLYEQYF	TGTGCCAGTAGCCCGGGACAGGGGCTTTACGAGCAGTACTTC
-	-	TRBJ2-1	TRBV7-8	CASSSGRFPSEQFF	TGTGCCAGCAGCTCGGGACGTTTTCCCTCAGAGCAGTTCTTC
-	-	TRBJ2-7	TRBV18	CASSKEQGGYEQYF	TGTGCCAGCTCTAAGGAACAGGGCGGATACGAGCAGTACTTC
-	once	TRBJ2-1	TRBV6-2/TRBV6-3	CASSYFGGNEQFF	TGTGCCAGCAGTTACTTCGGTGGGAATGAGCAGTTCTTC
-	many	TRBJ1-1	TRBV5-1	CASSLVTGIMNTEAFF	TGCGCCAGCAGCTTGGTAACAGGGATAATGAACACTGAAGCTTTCTTT
-	once	TRBJ1-1	TRBV5-1	CASTSSGGKMNTEAFF	TGCGCCAGCACCTCCTCAGGAGGGAAAATGAACACTGAAGCTTTCTTT
-	-	TRBJ1-5	TRBV9	CASSAGQNSNQPQHF	TGTGCCAGCAGCGCAGGACAGAATAGCAATCAGCCCCAGCATTTT
-	-	TRBJ1-2	TRBV30	CAWSGGVATF	TGTGCCTGGAGTGGGGGGGTGGCCACCTTC
-	-	TRBJ1-1	TRBV7-2	CASSLEEGSVNTEAFF	TGTGCCAGCAGCTTAGAGGAGGGTTCGGTGAACACTGAAGCTTTCTTT
TRBD2	-	TRBJ2-7	TRBV19	CASSYRGAYEQYF	TGTGCCAGTAGTTACCGGGGGGCCTACGAGCAGTACTTC
TRBD1	-	TRBJ2-3	TRBV9	CASSVGGRGQTDTQYF	TGTGCCAGCAGCGTAGGGGGCAGGGGGCAGACAGATACGCAGTATTTT
TRBD1	-	TRBJ1-5	TRBV2	CASSEEGASGNQPQHF	TGTGCCAGCAGTGAAGAGGGGGCAAGTGGCAATCAGCCCCAGCATTTT
-	-	TRBJ1-4	TRBV19	CASSIFEKLFF	TGTGCCAGTAGTATTTTTGAAAAACTGTTTTTT
-	-	TRBJ1-2	TRBV2	CASSEWDGRGDGYTF	TGTGCCAGCAGTGAATGGGATGGCAGGGGCGATGGCTACACCTTC
-	-	TRBJ1-6	TRBV19	CASSRADSPLHF	TGTGCCAGTAGTAGAGCCGATTCACCCCTCCACTTT
TRBD1	few	TRBJ2-6	TRBV7-2	CAGQGANSGANVLTF	TGTGCCGGACAGGGTGCGAATTCTGGGGCCAACGTCCTGACTTTC